This TCR beta chain is drawn from a study of cytomegalovirus exposure and HLA in healthy donors. CDR1 and CDR2 from the germline V gene are SGHVS and FNYEAQ. The CDR3 has 16 amino acids. With 5 bases clipped from V and 0 bases from J, the junction kept 6 bases outside the gene matches. The PCR had 60 Vbeta and 13 Jbeta primers. The table came from immunoSEQ multiplex PCR; TCRdb's copy has only in-frame clones and leaves some out. This sample has approximately 110,000 clones; approximately 83% occur once, and the top ten carry 6% to 7.5%. This receptor was taken from a man aged 18 to 30 in good health and CMV-seronegative. What was sequenced was PBMCs. The chain recombines TRBV7-6 with TRBJ1-3, with TRBD1 identical over 8 bases. CDR3 DNA sequence: TGTGCCAGCAGCGGCGGACAGGGACCCTCTGGAAACACCATATATTTT. Its protein product is CASSGGQGPSGNTIYF.